These 17 T cell receptor beta chains were all obtained from the same sample, sequenced in a study of cytomegalovirus exposure and HLA in healthy donors. The PCR ran on 60 Vbeta and 13 Jbeta primers. The method was immunoSEQ multiplex PCR; TCRdb's version includes in-frame clones alone and lacks a portion of them. The repertoire holds over 150,000 clones, with roughly 77% as singletons. The source material was PBMCs. Receptor source: a woman in her 40s in good health and CMV-seropositive.

The gene calls are TRBV1 and TRBJ1-1. TRBV1 constitutes a pseudogene. The CDR3 extends over 14 amino acids. CDR3: CTSSPGWGNTEAFF. CDR3 DNA sequence: TGCACCAGCAGCCCGGGGTGGGGTAACACTGAAGCTTTCTTT.

The chain links TRBV5-1 to TRBJ1-5; 7 positions match TRBD1. Looked up from germline, CDR1 is SGHRS and CDR2 is YFSETQ. This CDR3 has 15 residues. Trimming cost V 0 bases and J 4 bases; bases outside gene matches: 4. CDR3 DNA sequence: TGCGCCAGCAGCTTGGAGGGACAGCCGAATCAGCCCCAGCATTTT. It is translated as CASSLEGQPNQPQHF.

The chain employs TRBV15 and TRBJ2-5; D unclear. V was clipped by 0 bases and J by 4 bases, with 9 bases between them. The CDR3 length is 14 residues. Germline V gene data show CDR1 as LNHNV and CDR2 as YYDKDF (reference sequence). DNA of the CDR3: TGTGCCACCAGCAGAGAGGCTGCCATAGAGACCCAGTACTTC. This sequence encodes CATSREAAIETQYF. The variable domain in full, with the rest retrieved from reference TRBV15 and TRBJ2-5, is DAMVIQNPRYQVTQFGKPVTLSCSQTLNHNVMYWYQQKSSQAPKLLFHYYDKDFNNEADTPDNFQSRRPNTSFCFLDIRSPGLGDTAMYLCATSREAAIETQYFGPGTRLLVL.

The J gene is TRBJ2-5, the V gene TRBV4-2, with 10 bases matching TRBD2. With 3 bases clipped from V and 1 base from J, the junction kept 11 bases outside the gene matches. This CDR3 is built from 18 residues. Per germline, CDR1 LGHNA and CDR2 YNFKEQ. CDR3 residues: CASSQGTSAGSVQETQYF. Here the CDR3 DNA reads TGTGCCAGCAGCCAGGGGACTAGCGCGGGTTCTGTCCAAGAGACCCAGTACTTC.

This sequence joins TRBV19 and TRBJ2-2; a possible D gene is TRBD2 (5 bases). This CDR3 has 14 amino acids. Germline V lookup: CDR1 LNHDA, CDR2 SQIVND (reference sequence). Deletions cut 8 bases from V and 4 bases from J, with 14 bases between. CDR3 in DNA: TGTGCCAGTGAGGGCGATGGAATCACCGGGGAGCTGTTTTTT. Its translation: CASEGDGITGELFF.

The chain has TRBV29-1 and TRBJ1-2; 9 bases map to TRBD1. The CDR3 consists of 15 residues. V gave up 6 bases and J gave up 7 bases; unmatched junction bases: 15. Germline loops: CDR1 SQVTM, CDR2 ANQGSEA. The CDR3 region has the DNA TGCAGCGTGGATCTCCCGTCGGACAGGGGAGGTGGCTACACCTTC. It is translated as CSVDLPSDRGGGYTF.

Of note for this clone: At one end, the junction sequence differs from germline, possibly due to a read error. V and J are TRBV7-8 and TRBJ1-1; 7 bases agree with TRBD1. This CDR3 has 12 amino acids. Germline V gene lookup returns CDR1 SGHVS and CDR2 FQNEAQ. CDR3 residues: CASSSMTGLGDF. Written as DNA, the CDR3 is TGTGCCAGCAGCTCCATGACAGGGTTGGGGGACTTT.

The genes are TRBV7-8 and TRBJ1-1; no clear D. Trimming removed 2 bases from V and 1 base from J, with 8 bases in between. CDR1 SGHVS and CDR2 FQNEAQ come from the germline V gene. This CDR3 contains 14 residues. CDR3 bases: TGTGCCAGCAGCTTAAGAGACTCGAACACTGAAGCTTTCTTT. It yields the protein CASSLRDSNTEAFF.

This clone was seen once. At one boundary the junction diverges from the germline segment, which might be a read error. Distinct nucleotide sequences in the sample also encode this CDR3. J is TRBJ1-1 and V is TRBV5-1, with 7 bases aligning to TRBD1. In germline, CDR1 is SGHRS, CDR2 YFSETQ. The CDR3 runs to 17 residues. The CDR3 loop is CASSFSPPGTANTEAFF. Here the CDR3 DNA reads TGCGCCAGCAGCTTCTCGCCACCGGGGACAGCCAACACTGAAGCCTTCTTT.

The chain links TRBV29-1 to TRBJ1-1; perhaps TRBD1 as D (6 bases). Trimming took 7 bases from V and 0 from J, leaving 12 bases between them. Germline V gives CDR1 SQVTM, CDR2 ANQGSEA. The CDR3 consists of 13 residues. The CDR3 region has the DNA TGCAGCGCGGGGACAATCTTGAACACTGAAGCTTTCTTT. It yields the protein CSAGTILNTEAFF.

This chain uses TRBV14 with TRBJ2-3; a weak D match, TRBD2 (6 bases). This CDR3 is built from 16 residues. The germline V gene has CDR1 SGHDN and CDR2 FVKESK. Trimming removed 2 bases at V and 6 bases at J, with 18 bases between. This CDR3 is CASSQLGSHWDDTQYF. CDR3 coding DNA: TGTGCCAGCAGCCAACTCGGGAGCCACTGGGATGATACGCAGTATTTT.

The V call is TRBV7-9, the J call TRBJ1-2, with D uncertain. CDR3 length: 13 amino acids. Germline loops: CDR1 SEHNR, CDR2 FQNEAQ (reference sequence). V lost 4 bases to trimming and J lost 2 bases, with 8 bases between them. The CDR3 DNA is TGTGCCAGCAGCTCAGACAAGAACTATGGCTACACCTTC. Its translation: CASSSDKNYGYTF.

Points on this clone: One end of the junction does not line up with germline, which may come from a read error. Other DNA sequences within the sample encode an identical CDR3. The CDR3 DNA sequence: TGTGCCAGCAGCGTAGCCGGGAACTATAATTCCCCCCTCCACTTT. Its translation: CASSVAGNYNSPLHF. This chain joins TRBV9 and TRBJ1-6; D is uncertain. Germline V CDR1 and CDR2: SGDLS, YYNGEE. The CDR3 is made up of 15 amino acids.

This rearrangement joins TRBV5-1 to TRBJ2-7, with TRBD1 as a possible D gene (5 bases). This CDR3 is 14 amino acids long. Trimming took off 0 bases at V and 3 bases at J, with 10 bases between the two ends. Germline CDR1 reads SGHRS; CDR2 reads YFSETQ. The CDR3 region is CASSLATGLYEQYF. The CDR3 nucleotides are TGCGCCAGCAGCTTGGCCACAGGTCTCTACGAGCAGTACTTC.

This clone showed up just once. This sequence joins TRBV14 and TRBJ1-2; possibly TRBD1 for D (6 bases). V shed 5 bases and J shed 5 bases, with 18 bases lying between them. Germline V CDR1 and CDR2: SGHDN, FVKESK. The CDR3 is made up of 15 amino acids. The CDR3 region is CASSAKQGVEYGYTF. The CDR3 nucleotides are TGTGCCAGCAGCGCAAAACAGGGAGTCGAATATGGCTACACCTTC.

Only a few counts were recorded for this clone. The genes are TRBV7-2 and TRBJ2-5; D may be TRBD2 (5 bases). The CDR3 has 13 amino acids. Trimming removed 0 bases from V and 5 bases from J, with 7 bases in between. Germline V CDR1 and CDR2: SGHTA, FQGNSA. The CDR3 sequence is CASSLAIAETQYF. As DNA, the CDR3 is TGTGCCAGCAGCTTAGCGATAGCGGAGACCCAGTACTTC.

The V call is TRBV4-3, the J call TRBJ2-1; D remains unclear. The CDR3 spans 11 residues. Per the germline V gene, CDR1 is LGHNA and CDR2 is YSLEER. Trimming pared 1 base from V and 9 bases from J, leaving 4 bases between. This CDR3 is CASSQGAEQFF. CDR3 nucleotide sequence: TGCGCCAGCAGCCAAGGCGCTGAGCAGTTCTTC.